The 25 T cell receptor beta chains reported below all come from one sample, sequenced in a study of Ad26.COV2.S vaccination and SARS-CoV-2 variants. Measured with immunoSEQ multiplex PCR; TCRdb has only the in-frame clones, and not every one. Of about 320,000 clones listed, around 83% are singletons. The treatment was: around 19 received Ad26.COV2.S at low or high dose, single or two shots; about five received placebo; per-sample allocation not given. Sampling occurred on day 63 after the first vaccine or placebo injection. Sequenced material: peripheral blood, taken in a trial of Ad26.COV2.S vaccine versus placebo. All receptors derive from a person between 18 and 65 years old who received the Ad26.COV2.S COVID-19 vaccine or a placebo.

In its sample, this clone was seen a few times. The chain employs TRBV18 and TRBJ2-7, with D perhaps given as TRBD1 or TRBD2 (5 bases each). Germline lookup yields CDR1 KGHSH and CDR2 LQKENI. V was pared by 4 bases and J by 6 bases, with 16 bases between. The CDR3 runs to 14 residues. CDR3 nucleotide sequence: TGTGCCAGCTCACTCCAGGGACGGTTGGGCGAGCAGTACTTC. This translates into CASSLQGRLGEQYF.

This rearrangement joins TRBV27 to TRBJ1-5; 10 bases match TRBD1. From germline, CDR1 is MNHEY and CDR2 SMNVEV (reference sequence). The CDR3 runs to 16 residues. Trimming at V came to 5 bases and at J to 7 bases, leaving 11 bases not matched to a gene. The CDR3 DNA follows: TGTGCCAGCAGTGACACCGGGACAGGGGATAAGCAGCCCCAGCATTTT. It translates to CASSDTGTGDKQPQHF.

This chain joins TRBV18 and TRBJ2-1; possibly TRBD1 for D (7 bases). Germline V gene sequence: CDR1 KGHSH, CDR2 LQKENI. V was pared by 3 bases and J by 9 bases, with 9 bases between. The CDR3 runs 12 residues. The CDR3, as DNA: TGTGCCAGCTCACCGCAGGGGGGTGAGCAGTTCTTC. Its protein product is CASSPQGGEQFF. The full variable domain, with the rest looked up from reference TRBV18 and TRBJ2-1, is NAGVMQNPRHLVRRRGQEARLRCSPMKGHSHVYWYRQLPEEGLKFMVYLQKENIIDESGMPKERFSAEFPKEGPSILRIQQVVRGDSAAYFCASSPQGGEQFFGPGTRLTVL.

The chain links TRBV6-5 to TRBJ1-5; D remains ambiguous. The CDR3 totals 13 residues. The germline V and J ends were trimmed by 3 bases and 9 bases, with 12 bases remaining between them. CDR1 and CDR2 from the germline V gene are MNHEY and SVGAGI. CDR3: CASSYGVEAPQHF. Here the CDR3 DNA reads TGTGCCAGCAGTTATGGGGTGGAGGCGCCCCAGCATTTT.

CDR3: CASRARGGSYEQYF. In DNA form, the CDR3 reads TGTGCCAGCAGGGCGCGGGGGGGCTCCTACGAGCAGTACTTC. J is TRBJ2-7 and V is TRBV2, with TRBD2 matching 9 bases. CDR3 length equals 14 residues. Per germline, CDR1 SNHLY and CDR2 FYNNEI. V lost 6 bases to trimming and J lost 0 bases; unmatched junction nucleotides: 3.

The V gene is TRBV4-3, the J gene TRBJ2-5; 9 bases line up with TRBD2. Germline CDR1 is LGHNA and CDR2 is YSLEER. The junction had 11 bases not matched to a gene; V was cut back by 4 bases and J by 5 bases. This CDR3 comprises 16 residues. Here the CDR3 reads CASSPSAAGGAETQYF. The CDR3 DNA reads as TGCGCCAGCAGCCCCTCGGCAGCGGGGGGCGCTGAGACCCAGTACTTC.

CDR3 amino acids: CASQNPRIDWMITPLPDGTHEAFF. The CDR3 DNA reads TGTGCCAGCCAGAACCCCCGAATAGATTGGATGATAACCCCCCTTCCTGATGGAACTCACGAAGCTTTCTTT. The chain links TRBV21-1 to TRBJ1-1. TRBV21-1 is assigned pseudogene status. The CDR3 is made up of 24 amino acids.

The gene calls are TRBV24-1 and TRBJ2-2; unclear D gene. The CDR3 is made up of 12 amino acids. Germline V gene lookup returns CDR1 KGHDR and CDR2 SFDVKD. The V end lost 6 bases, the J end lost 6 bases, and 7 bases lay between the germline ends. Here the CDR3 reads CATSNSAGELFF. CDR3 DNA sequence: TGTGCCACCAGTAACTCCGCCGGGGAGCTGTTTTTT.

This chain joins TRBV5-1 and TRBJ1-2; 8 bases fit TRBD1. Per the germline V gene, CDR1 is SGHRS and CDR2 is YFSETQ. V lost 4 bases, J lost 4 bases, and 9 bases stayed unmatched. CDR3 length: 15 residues. The DNA of the CDR3 is TGCGCCAGCAGCGTGACAGGGGCCGCAGTCTATGGCTACACCTTC. This codes for CASSVTGAAVYGYTF.

V is TRBV10-3 and J is TRBJ1-2, with a tentative D call TRBD1 (6 bases). From germline, CDR1 is ENHRY and CDR2 SYGVKD. The CDR3 is 15 amino acids. The V end was cut by 3 bases, the J end by 8 bases, with 19 bases between. DNA of the CDR3: TGTGCCATCAGTGATACGGGAGGGAAGGGGGTAGGCTACACCTTC. This sequence encodes CAISDTGGKGVGYTF.

This chain uses TRBV5-4 with TRBJ1-2; weak D call: TRBD1 (5 bases). The CDR3 is 17 amino acids. Germline loops: CDR1 SGHNT, CDR2 YYREEE (reference sequence). V was cut by 0 bases and J by 4 bases, with 19 bases left in between. CDR3 in amino acids: CASSLGGDRTRVYGYTF. The CDR3 DNA sequence: TGTGCCAGCAGCTTGGGTGGAGACAGAACCCGTGTCTATGGCTACACCTTC.

This clone was recorded at least ten times. The chain couples TRBV4-1 to TRBJ1-1, with D unresolved. V dropped 1 base and J dropped 2 bases, with 8 bases sitting between them. Germline V gives CDR1 MGHRA, CDR2 YSYEKL. CDR3 length: 14 amino acids. In nucleotides, the CDR3 is TGCGCCAGCAGCCAAGCCCCAGGCAACACTGAAGCTTTCTTT. Its translation is CASSQAPGNTEAFF.

The rearrangement links TRBV7-9 to TRBJ1-2; D ambiguous. CDR3 length: 12 amino acids. The germline V gene encodes CDR1 SEHNR and CDR2 FQNEAQ (reference sequence). Between the trimmed V and J ends, which lost 2 bases and 7 bases, there was a span of 8 bases. The CDR3 DNA is TGTGCCAGCAGCTTAATGGAAAGTGGCTACACCTTC. This encodes CASSLMESGYTF.

The chain recombines TRBV5-1 with TRBJ2-1; 11 bases fit TRBD1. V shed 0 bases and J 4 bases; nucleotides not matched to a gene: 3. Germline-derived CDR1 and CDR2 are SGHRS and YFSETQ. The length of the CDR3 is 16 residues. In DNA form, the CDR3 reads TGCGCCAGCAGCTTGGGGGACAGGGGGATATACAATGAGCAGTTCTTC. Encoded protein: CASSLGDRGIYNEQFF.

V and J are TRBV4-1 and TRBJ2-7; D ambiguous. The CDR3 runs to 17 residues. Trimming left V 4 bases short and J 0 bases short, with 19 bases between. The germline V gene encodes CDR1 MGHRA and CDR2 YSYEKL. CDR3 amino acids: CASSLRHSPVSSYEQYF. The CDR3, as DNA: TGCGCCAGCAGCCTTAGACATTCACCCGTCAGCTCCTACGAGCAGTACTTC.

The count of this clone is one. V and J are TRBV6-1 and TRBJ2-1, with TRBD1 matching 7 bases. V lost 4 bases and J lost 3; bases outside the gene matches: 9. CDR3 length equals 16 residues. The germline gives CDR1 MNHNS, CDR2 SASEGT. The CDR3 spells CASSGLGQENYNEQFF. As DNA, the CDR3 is TGTGCCAGCAGTGGGTTAGGACAGGAAAACTACAATGAGCAGTTCTTC.

This clone was detected only once. V gene TRBV7-8 combines with J gene TRBJ1-6; tentatively, D is TRBD1 (6 bases). The V and J ends lost 2 bases and 11 bases respectively, with 13 bases between them. Germline CDR1 reads SGHVS; CDR2 reads FQNEAQ. The CDR3 spans 14 residues. Written as DNA, the CDR3 is TGTGCCAGCAGCTTATCGCAGGGGAAGGCACCCCTCCACTTT. The encoded protein is CASSLSQGKAPLHF. Complete variable domain (other parts from reference TRBV7-8 and TRBJ1-6): GAGVSQSPRYKVAKRGQDVALRCDPISGHVSLFWYQQALGQGPEFLTYFQNEAQLDKSGLPSDRFFAERPEGSVSTLKIQRTQQEDSAVYLCASSLSQGKAPLHFGNGTRLTVT.

V and J are TRBV6-2 or TRBV6-3 and TRBJ1-1; D might be TRBD1 (6 bases). The CDR3 is made up of 14 amino acids. CDR1 is MNHEY, CDR2 SVGEGT, per germline. V lost 5 bases, J lost 5 bases, and 15 bases lay in between. Here the CDR3 reads CASSNRASWTEAFF. The CDR3 DNA sequence: TGTGCCAGCAGTAACAGGGCAAGTTGGACTGAAGCTTTCTTT.

The gene calls are TRBV19 and TRBJ2-5, with 8 nucleotides matching TRBD1. The CDR3 extends over 13 amino acids. Germline CDR1 is LNHDA and CDR2 is SQIVND (reference sequence). The J segment lost 5 bases and the V segment lost 9 bases, leaving 8 bases of the junction unmatched. CDR3: CASRTGNDETQYF. The CDR3 DNA sequence: TGTGCCAGCCGGACAGGGAATGATGAGACCCAGTACTTC.

V is TRBV5-1 and J is TRBJ2-7, with a weak D call TRBD2 (5 bases). V was trimmed by 4 bases and J by 2 bases, leaving 10 bases between them. CDR1 and CDR2 from the germline V gene are SGHRS and YFSETQ. The CDR3 covers 13 residues. Written as DNA, the CDR3 is TGCGCCAGCAGCCTCGGGGATACCTACGAGCAGTACTTC. Encoded protein: CASSLGDTYEQYF.

This clone has only one observation. V gene TRBV30 combines with J gene TRBJ1-4, with D tentatively TRBD1 (5 bases). Trimming removed 3 bases at V and 8 bases at J, with 10 bases between. CDR1 and CDR2 from the germline V gene are GTSNPN and SVGIG (reference sequence). The CDR3 is made up of 12 amino acids. The CDR3 reads CAWSSGEEKLFF. CDR3 bases: TGTGCCTGGAGCTCGGGGGAGGAAAAACTGTTTTTT.

The rearrangement uses TRBV11-1 and TRBJ2-5, with D tentatively TRBD1 (5 bases). This CDR3 contains 16 residues. The V gene's germline CDR1 is SGHAT and CDR2 FQDESV (reference sequence). The germline V and J ends were trimmed by 3 bases and 5 bases, with 19 bases remaining between them. CDR3: CASSFDRQSTRETQYF. CDR3 nucleotide sequence: TGTGCCAGCAGCTTCGATCGACAGTCTACCAGGGAGACCCAGTACTTC. The full variable domain, rest sourced from reference TRBV11-1 and TRBJ2-5, is EAEVAQSPRYKITEKSQAVAFWCDPISGHATLYWYRQILGQGPELLVQFQDESVVDDSQLPKDRFSAERLKGVDSTLKIQPAELGDSAMYLCASSFDRQSTRETQYFGPGTRLLVL.

The V and J genes are TRBV19 and TRBJ1-2; D remains ambiguous. Trimming left V 5 bases short and J 6 bases short, with 13 bases between. The CDR3 sequence is 13 residues long. The V gene's germline CDR1 is LNHDA and CDR2 SQIVND (reference sequence). The CDR3 protein is CASSPFSPDGYTF. DNA of the CDR3: TGTGCCAGTAGTCCCTTCAGTCCAGATGGCTACACCTTC.

Notes on this clone: This sample also contains other DNA sequences that code for the same CDR3. V usage is TRBV7-2 and J usage is TRBJ1-3; 7 nucleotides line up with TRBD1. Germline CDR1 reads SGHTA; CDR2 reads FQGNSA. This CDR3 region has 13 residues. V gave up 4 bases and J gave up 4 bases; unmatched junction bases: 1. CDR3 coding DNA: TGTGCCAGCAGCTCCAGGGGGGGAAACACCATATATTTT. This translates into CASSSRGGNTIYF.

The chain has TRBV6-5 and TRBJ1-2; D is possibly TRBD1 (6 bases). Germline V gives CDR1 MNHEY, CDR2 SVGAGI. The CDR3 has 15 residues. Trimming took off 6 bases at V and 4 bases at J, with 18 bases between the two ends. The DNA of the CDR3 is TGTGCCAGCAGGGCTTCTACTAGGGGGACCTATGGCTACACCTTC. Residues: CASRASTRGTYGYTF.